Listed below are T cell receptor beta chains from one sample, sequenced in a study of T cell changes during pregnancy in multiple sclerosis. The assay was immunoSEQ multiplex PCR, and TCRdb's table has in-frame clones only and misses some. The table records 93,000 or so clones, roughly 90% of them present only once. Material: peripheral blood, obtained before pregnancy. These receptors were collected from a female donor with multiple sclerosis, enrolled in a pregnancy study. The CDR3 runs from the conserved cysteine through the conserved F or W. Fields, in order: V gene, D gene, clone size, J gene, CDR3 DNA, CDR3 protein. The D gene is left open where the match is weak. Clone size is shown for a subset of rows, as once, few, many or a class of expanded clone.

v_gene: TRBV5-1; d_gene: -; abundance: -; j_gene: TRBJ1-2; CDR3nt: TGCGCCAGCAGCCCTAGGGCAGGGGTGAGTGGCTACACCTTC; CDR3aa: CASSPRAGVSGYTF
v_gene: TRBV7-6; d_gene: -; abundance: few; j_gene: TRBJ1-1; CDR3nt: TGTGCCAGCAGCTTAGCGGAGGACACTGAAGCTTTCTTT; CDR3aa: CASSLAEDTEAFF
v_gene: TRBV15; d_gene: TRBD2; abundance: -; j_gene: TRBJ2-7; CDR3nt: TGTGCCACCGGCCCAGAAAGGGTAGGCGGGAGGAGGAACGAGCAGTACTTC; CDR3aa: CATGPERVGGRRNEQYF
v_gene: TRBV5-4; d_gene: -; abundance: once; j_gene: TRBJ2-1; CDR3nt: TGTGCCAGCAGCTTAAGGACAACATACAATGAGCAGTTCTTC; CDR3aa: CASSLRTTYNEQFF
v_gene: TRBV6-5; d_gene: TRBD1; abundance: few; j_gene: TRBJ1-1; CDR3nt: TGTGCCAGCAGTTACCCCTCCGGGACAGGGAAAGCTTTCTTT; CDR3aa: CASSYPSGTGKAFF
v_gene: TRBV29-1; d_gene: -; abundance: -; j_gene: TRBJ1-2; CDR3nt: TGCAGCGTCAGACGGACAGCAAACTATGGCTACACCTTC; CDR3aa: CSVRRTANYGYTF
v_gene: TRBV9; d_gene: TRBD2; abundance: -; j_gene: TRBJ2-3; CDR3nt: TGTGCCAGCAGCGTAGGCCCTAGCGGGGGGTCTAGCACAGATACGCAGTATTTT; CDR3aa: CASSVGPSGGSSTDTQYF
v_gene: TRBV9; d_gene: TRBD2; abundance: -; j_gene: TRBJ2-1; CDR3nt: TGTGCCAGCAGCACTACCGGGACTAGCGGGAGGAGGGGCGGTGAGCAGTTCTTC; CDR3aa: CASSTTGTSGRRGGEQFF
v_gene: TRBV5-6; d_gene: -; abundance: -; j_gene: TRBJ2-7; CDR3nt: TGTGCCAGCAGCTTACTACATGGACAGACCTACGAGCAGTACTTC; CDR3aa: CASSLLHGQTYEQYF
v_gene: TRBV27; d_gene: -; abundance: -; j_gene: TRBJ2-7; CDR3nt: TGTGCCAGCAGTTCAATTTCCGGGCCCCGAAGGGGCGAGCAGTACTTC; CDR3aa: CASSSISGPRRGEQYF
v_gene: TRBV9; d_gene: TRBD1; abundance: -; j_gene: TRBJ1-4; CDR3nt: TGTGCCAGCAGCGTAGGAACCCGGGACAGGGCAGGAGAAAAACTGTTTTTT; CDR3aa: CASSVGTRDRAGEKLFF
v_gene: TRBV6-1; d_gene: TRBD1; abundance: -; j_gene: TRBJ2-6; CDR3nt: TGTGCCAGCAGTGAAGCGGGGACAGGGCTTCCTGGGGCCAACGTCCTGACTTTC; CDR3aa: CASSEAGTGLPGANVLTF
v_gene: TRBV14; d_gene: -; abundance: -; j_gene: TRBJ1-1; CDR3nt: TGTGCCAGCAGCCAAGAAGTTAATCGGTACACTGAAGCTTTCTTT; CDR3aa: CASSQEVNRYTEAFF
v_gene: TRBV14; d_gene: -; abundance: -; j_gene: TRBJ2-7; CDR3nt: TGTGCCAGCAGCCAAGCCGGGTCCGAGCAGTACTTC; CDR3aa: CASSQAGSEQYF
v_gene: TRBV15; d_gene: TRBD1; abundance: -; j_gene: TRBJ1-5; CDR3nt: TGTGCCACCAGCACTAACAGGGGAAAGCCCCAGCATTTT; CDR3aa: CATSTNRGKPQHF
v_gene: TRBV11-2; d_gene: TRBD2; abundance: -; j_gene: TRBJ2-1; CDR3nt: TGTGCCAGCAGCTTAGGATTTAGGGCGGGGGGGTTCTCCTACAATGAGCAGTTCTTC; CDR3aa: CASSLGFRAGGFSYNEQFF
v_gene: TRBV27; d_gene: -; abundance: -; j_gene: TRBJ1-2; CDR3nt: TGTGCCAGCAGTTTATATGAAACCGAGGGAAGGGCGGGTGGCTACACCTTC; CDR3aa: CASSLYETEGRAGGYTF
v_gene: TRBV7-6; d_gene: TRBD2; abundance: -; j_gene: TRBJ2-7; CDR3nt: TGTGCCAGCAGCTTAGGGCTAGCGGCCTACGAGCAGTACTTC; CDR3aa: CASSLGLAAYEQYF
v_gene: TRBV11-2; d_gene: -; abundance: -; j_gene: TRBJ2-3; CDR3nt: TGTGCCAGCAGCTTAGATCGACTAGTGACGCAGTATTTT; CDR3aa: CASSLDRLVTQYF
v_gene: TRBV28; d_gene: -; abundance: -; j_gene: TRBJ1-5; CDR3nt: TGTGCCAGCAGTTTCGGCGAGGCTCAGCCCCAGCATTTT; CDR3aa: CASSFGEAQPQHF
v_gene: TRBV7-9; d_gene: -; abundance: -; j_gene: TRBJ2-7; CDR3nt: TGTGCCAGCAGCTTTAATACTCTCTCCTACGAGCAGTACTTC; CDR3aa: CASSFNTLSYEQYF
v_gene: TRBV19; d_gene: TRBD2; abundance: -; j_gene: TRBJ2-7; CDR3nt: TGTGCCAGTAGCCTCGGGGGTAGCGGGAGCTACGAGCAGTACTTC; CDR3aa: CASSLGGSGSYEQYF
v_gene: TRBV2; d_gene: -; abundance: -; j_gene: TRBJ2-1; CDR3nt: TGTGCCAGCAGTGAAGCCCGGACAGTCCGAAATGAGCAGTTCTTC; CDR3aa: CASSEARTVRNEQFF
v_gene: TRBV11-2; d_gene: TRBD1; abundance: few; j_gene: TRBJ1-2; CDR3nt: TGTGCCAGCAGCTTAGTAGGACAGGGGCGGGGCTACACCTTC; CDR3aa: CASSLVGQGRGYTF
v_gene: TRBV2; d_gene: TRBD1; abundance: -; j_gene: TRBJ2-3; CDR3nt: TGTGCCAGCCGGACAGGGGGCACAGATACGCAGTATTTT; CDR3aa: CASRTGGTDTQYF
v_gene: TRBV5-4; d_gene: TRBD2; abundance: -; j_gene: TRBJ2-3; CDR3nt: TGTGCCAGCAGCTCCGGGACTAGCGGGAGGAGCACAGATACGCAGTATTTT; CDR3aa: CASSSGTSGRSTDTQYF
v_gene: TRBV6-5; d_gene: TRBD1; abundance: -; j_gene: TRBJ2-5; CDR3nt: TGTGCCAGTCTGACCTGGAGGCAGGGGGTCGAGACCCAGTACTTC; CDR3aa: CASLTWRQGVETQYF
v_gene: TRBV6-5; d_gene: TRBD1; abundance: -; j_gene: TRBJ1-1; CDR3nt: TGTGCCAGCAGTTCCGGACAGGACTATTACACTGAAGCTTTCTTT; CDR3aa: CASSSGQDYYTEAFF
v_gene: TRBV5-1; d_gene: -; abundance: few; j_gene: TRBJ1-6; CDR3nt: TGCGCCAGCAGCATGGAAGGGGGTAATTCACCCCTCCACTTT; CDR3aa: CASSMEGGNSPLHF
v_gene: TRBV5-1; d_gene: TRBD2; abundance: -; j_gene: TRBJ2-7; CDR3nt: TGCGCCAGCAGCTCGAGCGGGAGTTCGGCCTACGAGCAGTACTTC; CDR3aa: CASSSSGSSAYEQYF